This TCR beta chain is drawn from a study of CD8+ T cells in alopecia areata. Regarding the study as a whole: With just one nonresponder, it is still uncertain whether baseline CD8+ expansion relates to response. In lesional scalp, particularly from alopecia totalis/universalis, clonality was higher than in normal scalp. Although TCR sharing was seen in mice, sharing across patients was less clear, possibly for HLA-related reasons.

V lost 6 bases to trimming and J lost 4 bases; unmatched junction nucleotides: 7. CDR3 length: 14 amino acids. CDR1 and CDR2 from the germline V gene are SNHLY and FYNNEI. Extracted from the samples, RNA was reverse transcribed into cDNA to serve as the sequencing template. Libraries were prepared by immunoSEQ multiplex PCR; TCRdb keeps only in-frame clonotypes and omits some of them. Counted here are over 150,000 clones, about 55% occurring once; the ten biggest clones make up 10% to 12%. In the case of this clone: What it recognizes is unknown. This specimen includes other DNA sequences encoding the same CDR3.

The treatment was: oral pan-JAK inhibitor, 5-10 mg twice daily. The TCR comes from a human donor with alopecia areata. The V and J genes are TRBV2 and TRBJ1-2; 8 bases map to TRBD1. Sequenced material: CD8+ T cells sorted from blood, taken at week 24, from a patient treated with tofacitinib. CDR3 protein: CASRPGQGSYGYTF. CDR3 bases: TGTGCCAGCAGACCAGGACAGGGTAGCTATGGCTACACCTTC.